Below, 24 T cell receptor beta chains from the same sample are listed, as sequenced in a study of HIV-infected patients and healthy controls. One entry per CDR3 protein results from TCRdb running MiXCR on the 5' RACE reads. The sample gives 70,000 or so distinct CDR3 sequences, 15% to 20% of which show up once; around 5.9% is in the top ten. The sample taken for sequencing was CD4+ T cells from blood. These receptors were obtained from a human donor in good health.

This clonotype has just a few counts. V and J are TRBV6-2 or TRBV6-3 and TRBJ2-6; no clear D gene. The V gene's germline CDR1 is MNHEY and CDR2 SVGEGT. V gave up 2 bases and J gave up 2 bases, with 10 bases separating them. This CDR3 is built from 16 residues. In DNA form, the CDR3 reads TGTGCCAGCAGTTACCCCCAACTGGCTGGGGCCAACGTCCTGACTTTC. It specifies CASSYPQLAGANVLTF.

This clonotype was seen a handful of times. The chain uses TRBV4-1 and TRBJ1-1, with D perhaps TRBD1 (5 bases). The germline V and J ends were trimmed by 6 bases and 5 bases, with 16 bases remaining between them. CDR1 is MGHRA and CDR2 is YSYEKL in the germline V gene. There are 14 residues in the CDR3. The CDR3 DNA reads as TGCGCCAGCAGGGGGGTTTTAAAGGGAACTGAAGCTTTCTTT. Translated: CASRGVLKGTEAFF.

At least ten counts were recorded for this clonotype. The genes are TRBV28 and TRBJ2-3; unclear D gene. Germline V gene sequence: CDR1 MDHEN, CDR2 SYDVKM. Trimming shortened V by 8 bases and J by 6 bases, and 6 bases separated the two germline ends. The CDR3 loop spans 10 amino acids. Here the CDR3 reads CASGPDTQYF. Here the CDR3 DNA reads TGTGCCAGCGGGCCGGATACGCAGTATTTT.

A note on this clonotype: The junction and the germline gene differ at one end; a read error may be behind it. The chain uses TRBV28 and TRBJ2-3, with D hard to call. The germline V gene has CDR1 MDHEN and CDR2 SYDVKM. This CDR3 has 15 amino acids. This CDR3 reads CTSSSRGAVTDTQYF. The DNA for the CDR3 is TGTACCAGCAGTTCCCGTGGAGCTGTCACAGATACGCAGTATTTT. The entire variable domain, with the rest obtained from reference TRBV28 and TRBJ2-3, is as follows: DVKVTQSSRYLVKRTGEKVFLECVQDMDHENMFWYRQDPGLGLRLIYFSYDVKMKEKGDIPEGYSVSREKKERFSLILESASTNQTSMYLCTSSSRGAVTDTQYFGPGTRLTVL.

This clonotype was counted only a few times. CDR3 nucleotides: TGTGCCAGCAGTCCACCCCTTTTATCAGGGGTAGTCTATGGCTACACCTTC. It is translated as CASSPPLLSGVVYGYTF. V is TRBV12-3 or TRBV12-4 and J is TRBJ1-2, with a possible D match to TRBD1 (6 bases). This CDR3 has 17 residues. V shed 5 bases and J shed 4 bases, with 23 bases lying between them.

This clonotype occurred a few times. The V call is TRBV5-1, the J call TRBJ1-1; D is uncertain. Trimming took 4 bases from V and 1 from J, leaving 8 bases between them. CDR3 length equals 13 residues. Germline V gene lookup returns CDR1 SGHRS and CDR2 YFSETQ. CDR3: CASSTKGNTEAFF. CDR3 in DNA: TGCGCCAGCAGCACTAAAGGGAACACTGAAGCTTTCTTT.

V is TRBV21-1 and J is TRBJ2-7. TRBV21-1 is a known pseudogene. CDR3 size: 12 residues. The CDR3 DNA sequence: TGTGCCAGCAGCAAACCCTACCACTCGGAGTACTTC. Protein product: CASSKPYHSEYF.

The V call is TRBV2, the J call TRBJ2-5; D is uncertain. V lost 3 bases to trimming and J lost 1 base, with 9 bases between them. CDR1 and CDR2 (germline): SNHLY, FYNNEI. The CDR3 runs 14 residues. The CDR3 sequence is CASSDRRFQETQYF. The CDR3 region has the DNA TGTGCCAGCAGTGACCGACGGTTCCAAGAGACCCAGTACTTC.

V is TRBV27 and J is TRBJ1-4; D not certain. Germline CDR1 is MNHEY and CDR2 is SMNVEV (reference sequence). The length of the CDR3 is 13 residues. V lost 6 bases and J 8 bases, leaving 13 bases between the germline ends. The DNA for the CDR3 is TGTGCCAGCAGCCGTGAGTTTCGAGAAAAACTGTTTTTT. It translates to CASSREFREKLFF.

This clonotype was detected a few times. The chain employs TRBV29-1 and TRBJ2-2; D gene unclear. Germline V gene lookup returns CDR1 SQVTM and CDR2 ANQGSEA. Trimming took off 4 bases at V and 3 bases at J, with 3 bases between the two ends. The CDR3 contains 11 residues. Here the CDR3 DNA reads TGCAGCGTTGTAGACACCGGGGAGCTGTTTTTT. Its protein is CSVVDTGELFF.

This clonotype was counted between two and nine times. This chain joins TRBV27 and TRBJ1-1; D ambiguous. This CDR3 contains 14 residues. Germline CDR1 reads MNHEY; CDR2 reads SMNVEV (reference sequence). V lost 5 bases and J 7 bases, leaving 17 bases between the germline ends. CDR3 DNA: TGTGCCAGCAGTCTAGCATGGGGTCGGGATGAAGCTTTCTTT. As protein: CASSLAWGRDEAFF.

The V call is TRBV29-1, the J call TRBJ2-7; 9 bases are a match to TRBD1. Germline V gene lookup returns CDR1 SQVTM and CDR2 ANQGSEA. This CDR3 comprises 16 residues. Unmatched junction bases numbered 14, after V lost 6 bases and J lost 2 bases. CDR3 coding DNA: TGCAGCGTCAGGCCGGGACAGGGAGATTGGACCTACGAGCAGTACTTC. Amino acids: CSVRPGQGDWTYEQYF.

CDR3 in DNA: TGTGCCTGGAGTTTCGGACAAACTGCTGGAAACACCATATATTTT. Encoded protein: CAWSFGQTAGNTIYF. This chain uses TRBV30 with TRBJ1-3; maybe TRBD1 (5 bases). The CDR3 sequence is 15 residues long. Germline CDR1 is GTSNPN and CDR2 is SVGIG (reference sequence). V lost 2 bases, J lost 2 bases, and 13 bases lay in between.

This clonotype has more than one count but fewer than ten. The chain joins TRBV6-6 to TRBJ2-7; no clear D. Trimming cost V 4 bases and J 0 bases, with 10 bases left between them. Germline values: CDR1 MNHNY, CDR2 SVGAGI (reference sequence). CDR3 length: 14 residues. The chain's CDR3 is CASSSPGSSYEQYF. Written as DNA, the CDR3 is TGTGCCAGCAGTTCCCCCGGCAGCTCCTACGAGCAGTACTTC.

The sample holds a few counts of this clonotype. Written as DNA, the CDR3 is TGTGCCAGAAGGACTAGCGGGGGCCGTAGAGGCACAGATACGCAGTATTTT. This codes for CARRTSGGRRGTDTQYF. The chain uses TRBV2 and TRBJ2-3; 13 positions match TRBD2. The CDR3 totals 17 residues. Trimming at V came to 9 bases and at J to 1 base, leaving 10 bases not matched to a gene. Germline V gene sequence: CDR1 SNHLY, CDR2 FYNNEI.

V usage is TRBV5-1 and J usage is TRBJ2-3; D remains ambiguous. The length of the CDR3 is 13 residues. Per germline, CDR1 SGHRS and CDR2 YFSETQ. V was shortened by 4 bases and J by 3 bases, with 9 bases between the two germline ends. The CDR3 DNA sequence: TGCGCCAGCAGCCCCCTACCGACAGATACGCAGTATTTT. As protein: CASSPLPTDTQYF.

This clonotype was counted at least ten times. The chain combines TRBV21-1 with TRBJ2-3. TRBV21-1 is marked as a pseudogene. CDR3 length equals 12 residues. As DNA, the CDR3 is TGTGCCAGCCCCCCTAGAACAGATACGCAGTATTTT. Residues: CASPPRTDTQYF.

The chain couples TRBV19 to TRBJ2-5, with 11 bases matching TRBD2. Germline-derived CDR1 and CDR2 are LNHDA and SQIVND (reference sequence). The CDR3 extends over 15 amino acids. The junction had 7 bases not matched to a gene; V was cut back by 5 bases and J by 5 bases. The CDR3 bases are TGTGCCAGTAGTTCCACTAGCGGGAGTGCGGAGACCCAGTACTTC. This codes for CASSSTSGSAETQYF.

This chain connects TRBV6-2 or TRBV6-3 to TRBJ1-5, with TRBD1 matching over 7 bases. The germline V gene has CDR1 MNHEY and CDR2 SVGEGT. The CDR3 has 14 residues. V gave up 4 bases and J gave up 6 bases; unmatched junction bases: 6. The CDR3: CASSSRTGVQPQHF. The CDR3, as DNA: TGTGCCAGCAGTTCCCGCACAGGGGTTCAGCCCCAGCATTTT.

This clonotype was found many times. V is TRBV5-6 and J is TRBJ1-1; 9 bases fit TRBD1. CDR1 is SGHDT and CDR2 is YYEEEE in the germline V gene. V trimming: 3 bases; J trimming: 13 bases; junction bases outside the gene matches: 16. This CDR3 comprises 15 residues. The CDR3 bases are TGTGCCAGCAGCTATTTGGACAAGTCGGGGACAGGGTTTTTCTTT. It codes for CASSYLDKSGTGFFF. Filled out from reference TRBV5-6 and TRBJ1-1, the complete variable domain reads DAGVTQSPTHLIKTRGQQVTLRCSPKSGHDTVSWYQQALGQGPQFIFQYYEEEERQRGNFPDRFSGHQFPNYSSELNVNALLLGDSALYLCASSYLDKSGTGFFFGQGTRLTVV.

This clonotype was detected ten times or more. The rearrangement links TRBV7-2 to TRBJ2-1, with D perhaps matching TRBD1 (6 bases). The CDR3 has 18 residues. Per the germline V gene, CDR1 is SGHTA and CDR2 is FQGNSA. The V gene lost 5 bases and the J gene lost 0 bases, with 20 bases spanning the gap. CDR3 protein: CASSLKRHTGSSYNEQFF. Written as DNA, the CDR3 is TGTGCCAGCAGCCTAAAAAGACACACAGGGAGCTCCTACAATGAGCAGTTCTTC. The variable domain in full, with the rest retrieved from reference TRBV7-2 and TRBJ2-1, is GAGVSQSPSNKVTEKGKDVELRCDPISGHTALYWYRQSLGQGLEFLIYFQGNSAPDKSGLPSDRFSAERTGGSVSTLTIQRTQQEDSAVYLCASSLKRHTGSSYNEQFFGPGTRLTVL.

The genes are TRBV5-1 and TRBJ1-5; perhaps TRBD1 as D (5 bases). V was cut by 1 base and J by 4 bases, with 21 bases left in between. The CDR3 runs to 18 residues. Germline assignment: CDR1 SGHRS and CDR2 YFSETQ. The CDR3 sequence is CASSLSPAVSGMNQPQHF. As DNA, the CDR3 is TGCGCCAGCAGCTTGTCCCCCGCCGTTTCAGGGATGAATCAGCCCCAGCATTTT.

This clonotype was seen a handful of times. The chain employs TRBV4-2 and TRBJ2-7, with D possibly being TRBD1 (6 bases). The CDR3 consists of 15 residues. V lost 4 bases, J lost 1 base, and 14 bases lay in between. Per germline, CDR1 LGHNA and CDR2 YNFKEQ. CDR3 DNA: TGTGCCAGCAGCCCAGCCAGGGGTCGGTCCTACGAGCAGTACTTC. This translates into CASSPARGRSYEQYF.

This clonotype was counted many times. This chain's CDR3 is CASSHTRQANTEAFF. The DNA for the CDR3 is TGTGCCAGCAGCCACACCAGACAGGCGAACACTGAAGCTTTCTTT. V usage is TRBV4-2 and J usage is TRBJ1-1; TRBD1 is a possible D gene (6 bases). This CDR3 is 15 amino acids long. V shed 3 bases and J shed 1 base, with 12 bases lying between them. CDR1 is LGHNA, CDR2 YNFKEQ, per germline.